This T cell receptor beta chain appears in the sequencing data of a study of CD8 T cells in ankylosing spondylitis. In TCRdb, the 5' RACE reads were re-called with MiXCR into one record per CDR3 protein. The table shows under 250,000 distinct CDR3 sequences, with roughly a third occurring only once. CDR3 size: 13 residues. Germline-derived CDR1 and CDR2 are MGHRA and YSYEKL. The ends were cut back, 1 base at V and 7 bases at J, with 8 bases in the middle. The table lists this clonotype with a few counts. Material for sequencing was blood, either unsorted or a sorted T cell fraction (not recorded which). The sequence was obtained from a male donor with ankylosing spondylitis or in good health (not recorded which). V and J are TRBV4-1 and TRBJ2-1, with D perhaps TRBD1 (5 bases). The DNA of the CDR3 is TGCGCCAGCAGCCAAGGAGCAGGGAATGAGCAGTTCTTC. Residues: CASSQGAGNEQFF.